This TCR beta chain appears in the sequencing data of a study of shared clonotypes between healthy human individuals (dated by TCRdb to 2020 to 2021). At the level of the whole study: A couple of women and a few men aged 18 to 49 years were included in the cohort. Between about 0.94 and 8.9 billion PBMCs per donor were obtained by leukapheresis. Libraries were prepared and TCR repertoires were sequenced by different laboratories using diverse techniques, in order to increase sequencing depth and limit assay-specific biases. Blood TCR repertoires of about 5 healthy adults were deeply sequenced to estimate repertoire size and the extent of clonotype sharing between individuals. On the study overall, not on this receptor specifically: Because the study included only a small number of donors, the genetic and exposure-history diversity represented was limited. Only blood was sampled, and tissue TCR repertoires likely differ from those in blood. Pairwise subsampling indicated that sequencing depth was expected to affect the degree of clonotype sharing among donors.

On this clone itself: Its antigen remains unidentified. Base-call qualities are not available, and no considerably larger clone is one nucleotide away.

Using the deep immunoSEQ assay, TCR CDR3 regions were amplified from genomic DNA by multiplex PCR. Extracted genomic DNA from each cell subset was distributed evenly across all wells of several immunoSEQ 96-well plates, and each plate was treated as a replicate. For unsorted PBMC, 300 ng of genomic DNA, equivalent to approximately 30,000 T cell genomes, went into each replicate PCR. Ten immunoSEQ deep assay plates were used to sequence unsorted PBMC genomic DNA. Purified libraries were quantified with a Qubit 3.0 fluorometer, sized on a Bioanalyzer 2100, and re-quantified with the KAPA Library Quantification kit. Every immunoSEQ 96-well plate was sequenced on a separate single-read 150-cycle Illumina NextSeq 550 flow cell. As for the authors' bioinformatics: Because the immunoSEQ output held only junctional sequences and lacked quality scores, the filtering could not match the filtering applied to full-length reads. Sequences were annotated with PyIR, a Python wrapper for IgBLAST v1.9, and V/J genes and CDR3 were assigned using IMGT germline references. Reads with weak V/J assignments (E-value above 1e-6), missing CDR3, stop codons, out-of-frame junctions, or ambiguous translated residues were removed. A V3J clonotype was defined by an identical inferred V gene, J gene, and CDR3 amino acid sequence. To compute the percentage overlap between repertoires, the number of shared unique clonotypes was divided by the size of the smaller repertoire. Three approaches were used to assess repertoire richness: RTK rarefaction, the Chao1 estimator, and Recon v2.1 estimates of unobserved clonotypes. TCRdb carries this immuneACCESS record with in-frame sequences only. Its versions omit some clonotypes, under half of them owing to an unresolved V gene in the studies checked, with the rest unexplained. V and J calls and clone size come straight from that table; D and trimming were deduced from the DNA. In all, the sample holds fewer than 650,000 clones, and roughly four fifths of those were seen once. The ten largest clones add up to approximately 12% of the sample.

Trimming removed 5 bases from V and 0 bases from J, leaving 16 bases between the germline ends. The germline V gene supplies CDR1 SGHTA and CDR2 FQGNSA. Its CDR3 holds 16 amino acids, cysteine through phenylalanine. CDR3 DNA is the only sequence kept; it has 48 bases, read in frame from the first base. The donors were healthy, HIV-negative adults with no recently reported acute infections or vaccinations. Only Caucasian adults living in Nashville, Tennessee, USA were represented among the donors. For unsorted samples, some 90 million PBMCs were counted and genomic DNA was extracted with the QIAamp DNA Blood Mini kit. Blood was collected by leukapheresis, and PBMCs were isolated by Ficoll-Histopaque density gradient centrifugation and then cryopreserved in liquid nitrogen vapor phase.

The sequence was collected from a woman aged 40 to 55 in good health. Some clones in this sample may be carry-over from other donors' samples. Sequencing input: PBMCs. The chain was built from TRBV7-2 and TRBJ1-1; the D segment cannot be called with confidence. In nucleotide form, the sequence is TGTGCCAGCAGCCAAAGATGGTCAACCATGAACACTGAAGCTTTCTTT. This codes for CASSQRWSTMNTEAFF.